The 5 T cell receptor beta chains reported below all come from one sample, sequenced in a study of blood T cell repertoires in COVID-19. The table came from immunoSEQ multiplex PCR; TCRdb's copy has only in-frame clones and leaves some out. The table includes fewer than 300,000 clones, around 90% detected once. The material sequenced was PBMCs or T cells enriched from blood (not recorded which). These receptors originate from a woman aged 25 to 39 who had recovered from COVID-19.

This rearrangement joins TRBV3-1 (or the pseudogene TRBV3-2) to TRBJ2-1, with a tentative D call TRBD2 (6 bases). V lost 2 bases to trimming and J lost 6 bases, with 14 bases between them. The germline V gene has CDR1 LGHDT and CDR2 YNNKEL (reference sequence). The CDR3 is made up of 15 amino acids. The CDR3 DNA reads TGTGCCAGCAGCCAATCAAGGACTACCGTCAATGAGCAGTTCTTC. Encoded protein: CASSQSRTTVNEQFF.

The genes are TRBV27 and TRBJ1-6; tentatively, D is TRBD1 (6 bases). Trimming left V 3 bases short and J 9 bases short, with 21 bases between. The CDR3 length is 17 residues. Looked up from germline, CDR1 is MNHEY and CDR2 is SMNVEV (reference sequence). The CDR3 reads CASSFHVPTEQGSPLHF. The CDR3 bases are TGTGCCAGCAGTTTTCATGTCCCGACAGAACAGGGTTCACCCCTCCACTTT.

The chain uses TRBV7-2 and TRBJ2-5, with 8 bases fitting TRBD1. The CDR3 loop spans 15 amino acids. Germline V gene lookup returns CDR1 SGHTA and CDR2 FQGNSA. Trimming removed 3 bases from V and 0 bases from J; junction bases left unmatched: 3. The CDR3 protein is CASSLGQVYQETQYF. The CDR3 DNA is TGTGCCAGCAGCTTGGGACAGGTGTACCAAGAGACCCAGTACTTC.

The rearrangement uses TRBV20-1 and TRBJ1-3; D possibly corresponds to TRBD1 (5 bases). CDR1 is DFQATT and CDR2 is SNEGSKA in the germline V gene (reference sequence). Trimming left V 3 bases short and J 0 bases short, with 24 bases between. CDR3 size: 19 residues. In DNA, the CDR3 is TGCAGTGCTAGTGATGGGGCTTTGGGAGGGGCCTTCTCTGGAAACACCATATATTTT. Protein: CSASDGALGGAFSGNTIYF.

The chain combines TRBV27 with TRBJ2-6, with 7 bases matching TRBD1. Germline values: CDR1 MNHEY, CDR2 SMNVEV (reference sequence). The CDR3 consists of 17 residues. J gave up 0 bases and V 7 bases, and 9 bases lay outside the gene matches. CDR3 loop: CASTPRDSYSGANVLTF. As DNA, the CDR3 is TGTGCCAGCACCCCCCGGGACAGCTACTCTGGGGCCAACGTCCTGACTTTC.